These T cell receptor beta chains were read from a single sample in a study of T cell responses to AZD1222 COVID-19 vaccine. TCRdb's copy holds only in-frame clones and misses some; the assay was immunoSEQ multiplex PCR. The repertoire consists of some 120,000 clones, with roughly nine tenths occurring once and the leading ten covering approximately 10%. The starting material was peripheral blood, obtained on day 0 of AZD1222 vaccination. The receptors originated from an adult in good health. Each CDR3 is given with its conserved first and last residue. A D gene is named only where the DNA matches it firmly.

cdr3_aa	d_call	j_call	v_call
CASSVGGFTEAFF	-	TRBJ1-1	TRBV2
CASSPKVAGYEQYF	TRBD2	TRBJ2-7	TRBV3-1/TRBV3-2
CASSLAVNSYEQYF	-	TRBJ2-7	TRBV7-2
CASSGENQPQHF	-	TRBJ1-5	TRBV4-1
CASREGRAPYEQYF	-	TRBJ2-7	TRBV19
CASSLVSGAGFSYEQYF	TRBD2	TRBJ2-7	TRBV7-9
CASSLGGRDNEQFF	-	TRBJ2-1	TRBV5-6
CATSRGVGQPQHF	-	TRBJ1-5	TRBV15
CASSDPRRVTYEQYF	-	TRBJ2-7	TRBV6-2/TRBV6-3
CSEMVGQGGAEAFF	TRBD1	TRBJ1-1	TRBV29-1
CASRGLNSPTDTQYF	-	TRBJ2-3	TRBV2
CASSETENNEQFF	-	TRBJ2-1	TRBV10-2
CASSLDAGTSEQYF	-	TRBJ2-7	TRBV7-9
CASSSMFPMGSGTKNIQYF	-	TRBJ2-4	TRBV6-2/TRBV6-3
CASSFPGPGELFF	-	TRBJ2-2	TRBV27
CASGLASDTQYF	TRBD2	TRBJ2-3	TRBV19
CASSRTGEGSYEQYF	TRBD1	TRBJ2-7	TRBV6-2/TRBV6-3
CASSLFSGETQYF	-	TRBJ2-5	TRBV12-3/TRBV12-4
CASSLVYGYTF	-	TRBJ1-2	TRBV7-2
CASSPPGQGTYEQYF	TRBD1	TRBJ2-7	TRBV18
CASSQEIQPQHF	-	TRBJ1-5	TRBV27
CASSLGSNPYF	-	TRBJ2-5	TRBV5-5
CASSLDRGQGQPQHF	TRBD1	TRBJ1-5	TRBV5-6
CASSRTGTGTDEQYF	TRBD1	TRBJ2-7	TRBV6-5
CASSLAGVGYEQYF	TRBD2	TRBJ2-7	TRBV2
CATSRDRGREQYF	TRBD1	TRBJ2-7	TRBV15
CASSPDRGMGNQPQHF	TRBD1	TRBJ1-5	TRBV19
CASSQDPTVIYEQYF	-	TRBJ2-7	TRBV3-1/TRBV3-2
CASSPQGALSVPYEQYF	TRBD1	TRBJ2-7	TRBV4-3
CATSRGGQAANYGYTF	-	TRBJ1-2	TRBV15
CASSRRGDRHTDTQYF	TRBD1	TRBJ2-3	TRBV3-1/TRBV3-2
CASSQDVRTPERYPTYYEQYF	-	TRBJ2-7	TRBV23-1
CASSLAAEGGYEQYF	-	TRBJ2-7	TRBV11-3
CASKGQGINEQYF	TRBD1	TRBJ2-7	TRBV6-5
CASSWGGETEAFF	-	TRBJ1-1	TRBV19
CASTGRENTEAFF	-	TRBJ1-1	TRBV6-5
CAGGAVSYEQYF	-	TRBJ2-7	TRBV2
CASSSGTHYGYTF	-	TRBJ1-2	TRBV11-2
CASSQNRGFGGPASETQYF	-	TRBJ2-5	TRBV4-1
CASSLGPTGTVGNEQFF	TRBD1	TRBJ2-1	TRBV5-1
CASRVGGQDGYGYTF	-	TRBJ1-2	TRBV2
CASSLTTYEQYF	-	TRBJ2-7	TRBV5-1
CASSLGAGGEQYF	-	TRBJ2-7	TRBV11-2
CASSHRGTVPGPGELFF	-	TRBJ2-2	TRBV5-1
CASKPGQHYEQYF	TRBD1	TRBJ2-7	TRBV2
CASSLVGGVGTGEKLFF	-	TRBJ1-4	TRBV11-3
CASSLWTGGNEQYF	TRBD1	TRBJ2-7	TRBV5-6
CASSQTNEQFF	-	TRBJ2-1	TRBV3-1/TRBV3-2
CATSEAGTNRGQYF	TRBD1	TRBJ2-7	TRBV24-1
CASSPMAGTEKLFF	-	TRBJ1-4	TRBV18
CASSPPKGADTEAFF	TRBD1	TRBJ1-1	TRBV18
CASSEARRDSPLHF	-	TRBJ1-6	TRBV2
CASRAGNTIYF	-	TRBJ1-3	TRBV9
CASSYSNASPQHF	-	TRBJ1-5	TRBV6-2/TRBV6-3
CASSQDVGGRSGYTF	-	TRBJ1-2	TRBV4-3
CASRFNTGTWKQYF	-	TRBJ2-7	TRBV2
CASSLTGGTSTDTQYF	TRBD2	TRBJ2-3	TRBV7-3
CSGAGTGAYEQYF	TRBD1	TRBJ2-7	TRBV29-1